Below, 13 T cell receptor beta chains from the same sample are listed, as sequenced in a study of T cells in Graves' hyperthyroidism and ophthalmopathy. Amplification of TCR beta CDR3 regions was performed using RNA transcripts as template. TCR CDR3 underwent first-round RT-PCR with the HTBI primer set. TCRdb called the multiplex PCR reads again in MiXCR, with one record for every CDR3 protein. The sample includes around 580,000 distinct CDR3 sequences, about a sixth of them seen just once. The sample comprised blood. Source of these receptors: a woman in her late teens or twenties with Graves' hyperthyroidism.

The chain carries TRBV19 and TRBJ2-2; D remains ambiguous. V was trimmed by 3 bases and J by 4 bases, leaving 9 bases between them. The CDR3 covers 14 residues. Germline loops: CDR1 LNHDA, CDR2 SQIVND (reference sequence). The chain's CDR3 is CASSIDLSTGELFF. Written as DNA, the CDR3 is TGTGCCAGTAGTATCGACCTTAGCACCGGGGAGCTGTTTTTT.

This chain uses TRBV6-2 or TRBV6-3 with TRBJ1-6; tentatively, D is TRBD1 (5 bases). Trimming removed 8 bases from V and 8 bases from J, with 19 bases in between. CDR1 is MNHEY, CDR2 SVGEGT, per germline. The CDR3 extends over 15 amino acids. Here the CDR3 reads CASVMTQRGDSPLHF. The CDR3 nucleotides are TGTGCCAGCGTGATGACCCAAAGGGGCGATTCACCCCTCCACTTT.

This clonotype was counted ten times or more. The V call is TRBV28, the J call TRBJ1-1; no firm D call. The CDR3 covers 14 residues. The V end lost 6 bases, the J end lost 4 bases, and 15 bases lay between the germline ends. CDR1 and CDR2 (germline): MDHEN, SYDVKM. As DNA, the CDR3 is TGTGCCAGCAGGACTGAGTTTAGGGCCACTGAAGCTTTCTTT. It yields the protein CASRTEFRATEAFF.

This clonotype was counted a few times. This chain connects TRBV30 to TRBJ1-1; D is unresolved. Trimming left V 5 bases short and J 1 base short, with 11 bases between. The CDR3 contains 13 residues. CDR1 and CDR2 from the germline V gene are GTSNPN and SVGIG (reference sequence). CDR3 in DNA: TGTGCCTGGGTGGGTGACAAGAACACTGAAGCTTTCTTT. Its protein is CAWVGDKNTEAFF.

This chain links TRBV20-1 with TRBJ2-1, with TRBD1 matching 10 bases. This CDR3 has 13 residues. From germline, CDR1 is DFQATT and CDR2 SNEGSKA (reference sequence). V lost 7 bases to trimming and J lost 9 bases; unmatched junction nucleotides: 9. This CDR3 reads CSGYETGGGEQFF. DNA for the CDR3: TGCAGTGGTTATGAGACAGGGGGCGGTGAGCAGTTCTTC.

This clonotype was detected only a few times. J is TRBJ2-2 and V is TRBV12-3 or TRBV12-4; D might be TRBD1 (6 bases). The CDR3 spans 17 residues. V was pared by 2 bases and J by 1 base, with 14 bases between. CDR3: CASSLFRRTVNTGELFF. Written as DNA, the CDR3 is TGTGCCAGCAGTTTATTTCGTAGGACAGTGAACACCGGGGAGCTGTTTTTT.

In this sample, this clonotype turned up a few times. V is TRBV19 and J is TRBJ2-1, with 14 bases matching TRBD2. V dropped 3 bases and J dropped 3; count of bases not matched to a gene: 7. Germline values: CDR1 LNHDA, CDR2 SQIVND (reference sequence). This CDR3 is 18 amino acids long. The DNA of the CDR3 is TGTGCCAGTAGTATCGGACTAGCGGGAGGATCCCGCTACAATGAGCAGTTCTTC. It yields the protein CASSIGLAGGSRYNEQFF.

This clonotype was picked up many times. The V call is TRBV24-1, the J call TRBJ2-5; D is perhaps TRBD1 or TRBD2 (5 bases each). Germline V CDR1 and CDR2: KGHDR, SFDVKD. V gave up 4 bases and J gave up 4 bases, with 15 bases separating them. The CDR3 has 15 residues. The CDR3 bases are TGTGCCACCAGTGAACGGGGCCTCCCTTTAGAGACCCAGTACTTC. Amino acids: CATSERGLPLETQYF.

There are many counts of this clonotype. The chain carries TRBV18 and TRBJ2-1; D tentatively fits TRBD1 or TRBD2 (5 bases each). V lost 8 bases and J lost 8, with 13 bases in between. Per germline, CDR1 KGHSH and CDR2 LQKENI. The CDR3 consists of 12 residues. DNA for the CDR3: TGTGCCAGCACGGGACGGCCGGATGAGCAGTTCTTC. This encodes CASTGRPDEQFF.

Comments on this clonotype: A read error may account for a junction end that differs from germline. V and J are TRBV5-1 and TRBJ2-1, with 7 bases that match TRBD1. This CDR3 spans 14 amino acids. From germline, CDR1 is SGHRS and CDR2 YFSETQ. CDR3 sequence (DNA): TGCGCCGGCAGCTTGCCCGACAGGGTCGATGAGCAGTTCTTC. Its translation is CAGSLPDRVDEQFF.

This clonotype was detected ten times or more. This chain connects TRBV3-1 to TRBJ2-2, with D unresolved. The CDR3 is 11 amino acids. Germline lookup yields CDR1 LGHDT and CDR2 YNNKEL (reference sequence). Trimming took off 5 bases at V and 7 bases at J, with 5 bases between the two ends. DNA of the CDR3: TGTGCCAGCAGCGCAGTCGGGGAGCTGTTTTTT. Translated, it gives CASSAVGELFF.

This clonotype was observed many times. Germline and junction disagree at one end, which may indicate a read error. This chain joins TRBV20-1 and TRBJ2-5; TRBD2 might be the D (6 bases). This CDR3 has 15 amino acids. From germline, CDR1 is DFQATT and CDR2 SNEGSKA (reference sequence). The CDR3 DNA sequence: TGCAGCGCTAGGGGTCCACTAGCCGATCAAGAGACCCAGTACTTC. It specifies CSARGPLADQETQYF.

This clonotype occurred a few times. V is TRBV5-4 and J is TRBJ2-3; TRBD2 matches 7 bases. CDR3 size: 15 residues. Germline V lookup: CDR1 SGHNT, CDR2 YYREEE (reference sequence). With V trimmed by 0 bases and J by 5 bases, 6 bases remained unmatched. The CDR3 DNA sequence: TGTGCCAGCAGCTTGGTGCGGGGGAGGATAGATACGCAGTATTTT. Its translation is CASSLVRGRIDTQYF.